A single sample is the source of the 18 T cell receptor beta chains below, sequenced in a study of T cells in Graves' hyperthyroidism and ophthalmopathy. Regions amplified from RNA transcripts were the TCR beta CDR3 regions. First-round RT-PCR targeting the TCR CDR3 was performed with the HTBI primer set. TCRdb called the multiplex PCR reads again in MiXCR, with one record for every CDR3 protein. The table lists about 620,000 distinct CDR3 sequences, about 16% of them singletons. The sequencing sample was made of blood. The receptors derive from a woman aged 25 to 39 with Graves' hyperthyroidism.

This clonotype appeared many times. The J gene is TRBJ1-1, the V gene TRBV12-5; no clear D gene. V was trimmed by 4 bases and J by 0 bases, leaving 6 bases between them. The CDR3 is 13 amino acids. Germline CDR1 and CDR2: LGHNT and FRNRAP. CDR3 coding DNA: TGTGCTAGTGGTTACTCTCTGAACACTGAAGCTTTCTTT. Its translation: CASGYSLNTEAFF. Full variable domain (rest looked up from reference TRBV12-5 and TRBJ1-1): DARVTQTPRHKVTEMGQEVTMRCQPILGHNTVFWYRQTMMQGLELLAYFRNRAPLDDSGMPKDRFSAEMPDATLATLKIQPSEPRDSAVYFCASGYSLNTEAFFGQGTRLTVV.

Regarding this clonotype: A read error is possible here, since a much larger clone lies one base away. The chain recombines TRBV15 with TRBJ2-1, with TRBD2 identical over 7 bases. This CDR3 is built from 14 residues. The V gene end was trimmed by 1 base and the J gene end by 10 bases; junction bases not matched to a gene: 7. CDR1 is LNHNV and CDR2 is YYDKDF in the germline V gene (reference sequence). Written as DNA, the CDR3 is TGTGCCACCAGCAGAGGGACTAGAGTTGACGAGCAGTTCTTC. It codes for CATSRGTRVDEQFF.

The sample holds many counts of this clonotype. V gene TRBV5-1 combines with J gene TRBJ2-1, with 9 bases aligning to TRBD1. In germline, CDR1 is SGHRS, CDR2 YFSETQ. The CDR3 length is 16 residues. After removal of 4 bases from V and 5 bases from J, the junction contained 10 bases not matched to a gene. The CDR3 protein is CASSRGQGSSHNEQFF. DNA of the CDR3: TGCGCCAGCAGCCGGGGACAGGGTAGTTCCCACAATGAGCAGTTCTTC.

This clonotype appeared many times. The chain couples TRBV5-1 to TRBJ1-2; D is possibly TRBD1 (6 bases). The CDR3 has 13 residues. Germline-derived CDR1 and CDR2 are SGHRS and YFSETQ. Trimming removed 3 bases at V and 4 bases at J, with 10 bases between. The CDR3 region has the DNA TGCGCCAGCAGCTCGGACAGACTCTATGGCTACACCTTC. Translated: CASSSDRLYGYTF. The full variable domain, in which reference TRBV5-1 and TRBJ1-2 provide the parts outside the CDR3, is KAGVTQTPRYLIKTRGQQVTLSCSPISGHRSVSWYQQTPGQGLQFLFEYFSETQRNKGNFPGRFSGRQFSNSRSEMNVSTLELGDSALYLCASSSDRLYGYTFGSGTRLTVV.

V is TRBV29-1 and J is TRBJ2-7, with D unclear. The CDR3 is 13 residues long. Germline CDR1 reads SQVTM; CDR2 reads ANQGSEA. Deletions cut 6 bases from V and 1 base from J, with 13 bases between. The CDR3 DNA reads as TGCAGCGTACCCTCCGAAGATTCCTACGAGCAGTACTTC. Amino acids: CSVPSEDSYEQYF.

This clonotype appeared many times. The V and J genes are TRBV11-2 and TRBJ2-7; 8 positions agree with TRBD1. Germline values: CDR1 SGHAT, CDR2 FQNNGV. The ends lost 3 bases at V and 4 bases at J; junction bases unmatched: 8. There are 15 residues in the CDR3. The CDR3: CASSLGQARHYEQYF. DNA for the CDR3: TGTGCCAGCAGCTTGGGACAGGCCCGGCATTACGAGCAGTACTTC.

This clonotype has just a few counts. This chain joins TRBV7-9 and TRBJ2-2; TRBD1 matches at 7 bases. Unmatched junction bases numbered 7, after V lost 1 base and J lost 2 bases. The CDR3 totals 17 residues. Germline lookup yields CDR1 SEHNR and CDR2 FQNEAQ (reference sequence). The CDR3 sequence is CASSLGTGTANTGELFF. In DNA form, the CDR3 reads TGTGCCAGCAGCTTAGGAACCGGGACAGCAAACACCGGGGAGCTGTTTTTT. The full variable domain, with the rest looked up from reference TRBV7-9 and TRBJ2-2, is DTGVSQNPRHKITKRGQNVTFRCDPISEHNRLYWYRQTLGQGPEFLTYFQNEAQLEKSRLLSDRFSAERPKGSFSTLEIQRTEQGDSAMYLCASSLGTGTANTGELFFGEGSRLTVL.

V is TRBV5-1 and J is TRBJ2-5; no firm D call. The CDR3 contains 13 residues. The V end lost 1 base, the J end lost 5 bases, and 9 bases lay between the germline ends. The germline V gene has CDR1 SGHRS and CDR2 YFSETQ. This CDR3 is CASSLSVLETQYF. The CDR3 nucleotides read TGCGCCAGCAGCTTGAGCGTTTTGGAGACCCAGTACTTC.

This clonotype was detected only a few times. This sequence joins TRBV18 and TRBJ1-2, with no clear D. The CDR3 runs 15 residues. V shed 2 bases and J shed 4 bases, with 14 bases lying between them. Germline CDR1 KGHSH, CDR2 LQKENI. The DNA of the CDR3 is TGTGCCAGCTCACCAGGGCACCAACGAGTCTATGGCTACACCTTC. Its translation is CASSPGHQRVYGYTF.

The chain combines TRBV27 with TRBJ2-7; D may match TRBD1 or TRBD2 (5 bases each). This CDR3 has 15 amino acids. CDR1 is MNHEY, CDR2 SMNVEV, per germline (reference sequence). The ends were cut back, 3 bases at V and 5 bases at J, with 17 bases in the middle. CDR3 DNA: TGTGCCAGCAGTTTGATCCGGGACCCAACGGACGAGCAGTACTTC. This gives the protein CASSLIRDPTDEQYF.

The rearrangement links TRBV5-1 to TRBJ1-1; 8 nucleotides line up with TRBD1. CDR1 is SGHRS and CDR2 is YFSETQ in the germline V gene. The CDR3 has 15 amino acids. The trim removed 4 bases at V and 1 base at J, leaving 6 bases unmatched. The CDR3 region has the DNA TGCGCCAGCAGCACCAGACAGGGGAGGAACACTGAAGCTTTCTTT. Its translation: CASSTRQGRNTEAFF. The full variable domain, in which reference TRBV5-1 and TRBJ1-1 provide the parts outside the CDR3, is KAGVTQTPRYLIKTRGQQVTLSCSPISGHRSVSWYQQTPGQGLQFLFEYFSETQRNKGNFPGRFSGRQFSNSRSEMNVSTLELGDSALYLCASSTRQGRNTEAFFGQGTRLTVV.

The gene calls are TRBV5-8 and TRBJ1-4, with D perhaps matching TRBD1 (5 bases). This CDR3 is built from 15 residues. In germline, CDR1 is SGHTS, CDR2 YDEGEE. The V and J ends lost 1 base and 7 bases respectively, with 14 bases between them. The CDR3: CASSLRRGDGEKLFF. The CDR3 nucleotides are TGTGCCAGCAGCTTGAGGCGAGGGGATGGTGAAAAACTGTTTTTT.

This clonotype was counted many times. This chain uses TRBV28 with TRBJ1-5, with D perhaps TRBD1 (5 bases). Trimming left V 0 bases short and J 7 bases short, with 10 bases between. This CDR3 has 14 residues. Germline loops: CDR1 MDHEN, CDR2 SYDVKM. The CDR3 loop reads CASSLWGREQPQHF. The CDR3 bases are TGTGCCAGCAGTTTATGGGGGCGCGAGCAGCCCCAGCATTTT.

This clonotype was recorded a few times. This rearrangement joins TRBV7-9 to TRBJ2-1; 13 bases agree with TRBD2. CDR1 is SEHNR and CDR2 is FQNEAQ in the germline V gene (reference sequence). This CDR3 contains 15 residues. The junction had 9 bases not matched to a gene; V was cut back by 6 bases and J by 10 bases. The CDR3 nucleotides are TGTGCCAGCAGTTCTGCGGGACTAGCGGGATACGAGCAGTTCTTC. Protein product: CASSSAGLAGYEQFF.

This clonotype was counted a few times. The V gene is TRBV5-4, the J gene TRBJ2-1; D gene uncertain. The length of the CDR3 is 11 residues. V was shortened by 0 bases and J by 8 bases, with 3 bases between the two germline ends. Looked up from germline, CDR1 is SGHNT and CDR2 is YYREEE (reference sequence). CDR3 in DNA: TGTGCCAGCAGCTTGGAAGATGAGCAGTTCTTC. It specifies CASSLEDEQFF. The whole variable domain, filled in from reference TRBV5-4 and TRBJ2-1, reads ETGVTQSPTHLIKTRGQQVTLRCSSQSGHNTVSWYQQALGQGPQFIFQYYREEENGRGNFPPRFSGLQFPNYSSELNVNALELDDSALYLCASSLEDEQFFGPGTRLTVL.

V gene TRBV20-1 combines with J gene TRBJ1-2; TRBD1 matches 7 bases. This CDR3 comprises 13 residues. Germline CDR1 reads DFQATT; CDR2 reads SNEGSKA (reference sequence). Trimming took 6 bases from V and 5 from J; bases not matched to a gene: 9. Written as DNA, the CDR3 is TGCAGTGCCCATGCAGGGGGAGGATATGGCTACACCTTC. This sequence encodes CSAHAGGGYGYTF.

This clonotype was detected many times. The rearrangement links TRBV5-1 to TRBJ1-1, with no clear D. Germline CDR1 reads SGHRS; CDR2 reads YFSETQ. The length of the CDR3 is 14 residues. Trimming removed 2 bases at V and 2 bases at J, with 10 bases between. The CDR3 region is CASSFLGQNTEAFF. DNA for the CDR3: TGCGCCAGCAGCTTCCTCGGGCAAAACACTGAAGCTTTCTTT.

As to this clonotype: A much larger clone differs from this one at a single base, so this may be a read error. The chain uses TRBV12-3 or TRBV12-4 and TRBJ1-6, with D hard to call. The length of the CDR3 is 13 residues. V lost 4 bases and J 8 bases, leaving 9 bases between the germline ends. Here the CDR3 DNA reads TGTGCCAGCAGTTCTGAAAGGGATTCACCCCTCCACTTT. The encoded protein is CASSSERDSPLHF.